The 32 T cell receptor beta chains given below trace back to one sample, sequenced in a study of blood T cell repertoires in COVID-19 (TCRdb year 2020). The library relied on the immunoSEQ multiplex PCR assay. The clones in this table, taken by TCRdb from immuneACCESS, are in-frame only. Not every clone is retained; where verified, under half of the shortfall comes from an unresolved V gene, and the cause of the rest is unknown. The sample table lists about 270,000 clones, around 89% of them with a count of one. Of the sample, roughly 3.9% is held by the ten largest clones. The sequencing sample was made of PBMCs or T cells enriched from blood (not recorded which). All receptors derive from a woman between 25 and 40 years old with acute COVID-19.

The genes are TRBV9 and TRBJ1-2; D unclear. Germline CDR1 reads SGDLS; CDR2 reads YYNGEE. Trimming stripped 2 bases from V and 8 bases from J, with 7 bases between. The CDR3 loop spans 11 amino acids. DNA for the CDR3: TGTGCCAGCAGCGTCCCGGGGGGCTACACCTTC. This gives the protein CASSVPGGYTF.

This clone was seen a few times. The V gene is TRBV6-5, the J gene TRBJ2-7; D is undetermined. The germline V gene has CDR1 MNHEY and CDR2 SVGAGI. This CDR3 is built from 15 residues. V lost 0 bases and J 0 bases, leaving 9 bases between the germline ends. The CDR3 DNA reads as TGTGCCAGCAGTTACTCTGATCTTAGCTCCTACGAGCAGTACTTC. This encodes CASSYSDLSSYEQYF.

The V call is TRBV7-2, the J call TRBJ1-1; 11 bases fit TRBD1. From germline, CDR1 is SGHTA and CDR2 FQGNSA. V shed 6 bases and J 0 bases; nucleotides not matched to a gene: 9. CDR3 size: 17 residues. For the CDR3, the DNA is TGTGCCAGCAGTTTTGGACAGGGGGCCACTATGAACACTGAAGCTTTCTTT. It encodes CASSFGQGATMNTEAFF. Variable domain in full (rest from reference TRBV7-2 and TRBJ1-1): GAGVSQSPSNKVTEKGKDVELRCDPISGHTALYWYRQSLGQGLEFLIYFQGNSAPDKSGLPSDRFSAERTGGSVSTLTIQRTQQEDSAVYLCASSFGQGATMNTEAFFGQGTRLTVV.

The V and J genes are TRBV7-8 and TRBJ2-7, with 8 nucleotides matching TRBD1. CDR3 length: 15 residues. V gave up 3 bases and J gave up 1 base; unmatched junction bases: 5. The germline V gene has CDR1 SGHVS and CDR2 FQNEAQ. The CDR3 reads CASSFQGQVSYEQYF. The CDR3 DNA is TGTGCCAGCAGCTTCCAGGGACAGGTGTCCTACGAGCAGTACTTC. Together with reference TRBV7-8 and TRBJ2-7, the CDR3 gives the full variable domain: GAGVSQSPRYKVAKRGQDVALRCDPISGHVSLFWYQQALGQGPEFLTYFQNEAQLDKSGLPSDRFFAERPEGSVSTLKIQRTQQEDSAVYLCASSFQGQVSYEQYFGPGTRLTVT.

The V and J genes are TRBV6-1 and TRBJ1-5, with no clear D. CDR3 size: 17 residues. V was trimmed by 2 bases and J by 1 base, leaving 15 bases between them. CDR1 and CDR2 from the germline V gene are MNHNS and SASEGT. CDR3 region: CASSELRFRESNQPQHF. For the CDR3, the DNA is TGTGCCAGCAGTGAACTGAGGTTCCGAGAAAGCAATCAGCCCCAGCATTTT.

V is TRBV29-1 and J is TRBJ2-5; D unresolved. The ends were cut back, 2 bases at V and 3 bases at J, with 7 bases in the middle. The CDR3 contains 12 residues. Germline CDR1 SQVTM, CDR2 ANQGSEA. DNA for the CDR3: TGCAGCGTTGAACACACTAAAGAGACCCAGTACTTC. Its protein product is CSVEHTKETQYF.

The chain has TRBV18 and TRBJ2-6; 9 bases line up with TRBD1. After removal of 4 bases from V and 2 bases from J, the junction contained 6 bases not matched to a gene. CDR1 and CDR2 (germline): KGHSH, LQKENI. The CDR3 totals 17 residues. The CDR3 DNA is TGTGCCAGCTCACTCCCCGGGACAGGGACTGGGGCCAACGTCCTGACTTTC. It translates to CASSLPGTGTGANVLTF.

Here the CDR3 reads CASSLDLTSVNTGELFF. DNA of the CDR3: TGCGCCAGCAGCTTGGATTTGACTAGCGTTAACACCGGGGAGCTGTTTTTT. The J gene is TRBJ2-2, the V gene TRBV5-1; 8 bases agree with TRBD2. The CDR3 sequence is 17 residues long. Germline trimming cut 0 bases from V and 2 bases from J; bases unmatched to any gene: 6. The germline gives CDR1 SGHRS, CDR2 YFSETQ.

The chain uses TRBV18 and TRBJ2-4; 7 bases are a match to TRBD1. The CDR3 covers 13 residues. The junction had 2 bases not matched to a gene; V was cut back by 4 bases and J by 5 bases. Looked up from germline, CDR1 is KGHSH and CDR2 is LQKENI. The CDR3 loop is CASSRQGENIQYF. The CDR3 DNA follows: TGTGCCAGCTCACGACAGGGCGAAAACATTCAGTACTTC. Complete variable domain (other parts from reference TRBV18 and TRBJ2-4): NAGVMQNPRHLVRRRGQEARLRCSPMKGHSHVYWYRQLPEEGLKFMVYLQKENIIDESGMPKERFSAEFPKEGPSILRIQQVVRGDSAAYFCASSRQGENIQYFGAGTRLSVL.

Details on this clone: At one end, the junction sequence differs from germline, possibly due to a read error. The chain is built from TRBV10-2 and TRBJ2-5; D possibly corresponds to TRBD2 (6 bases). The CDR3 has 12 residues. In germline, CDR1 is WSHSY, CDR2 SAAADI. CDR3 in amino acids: CASYGTQGTQYF. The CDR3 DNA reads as TGCGCCAGCTACGGGACTCAAGGGACCCAGTACTTC.

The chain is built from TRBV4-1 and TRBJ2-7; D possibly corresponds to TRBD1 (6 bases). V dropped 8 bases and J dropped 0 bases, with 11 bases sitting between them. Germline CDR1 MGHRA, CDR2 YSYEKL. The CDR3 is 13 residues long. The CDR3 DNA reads TGCGCCAGCGGGGGCGGAAACTCCTACGAGCAGTACTTC. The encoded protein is CASGGGNSYEQYF.

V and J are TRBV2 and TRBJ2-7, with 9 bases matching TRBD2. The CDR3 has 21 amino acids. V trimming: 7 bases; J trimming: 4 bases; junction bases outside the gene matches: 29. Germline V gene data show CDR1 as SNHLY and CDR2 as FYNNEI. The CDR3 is CASTVSVTPRLAGDTSYEQYF. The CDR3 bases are TGTGCCAGCACAGTGAGCGTGACTCCGCGATTAGCGGGAGATACTTCTTACGAGCAGTACTTC.

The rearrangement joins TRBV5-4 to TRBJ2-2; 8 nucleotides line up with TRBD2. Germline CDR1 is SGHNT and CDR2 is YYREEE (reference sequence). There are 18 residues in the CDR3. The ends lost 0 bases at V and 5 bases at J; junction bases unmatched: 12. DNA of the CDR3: TGTGCCAGCAGCTTGGCCAAACGGGAGGGCCTGAGGACCGGGGAGCTGTTTTTT. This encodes CASSLAKREGLRTGELFF. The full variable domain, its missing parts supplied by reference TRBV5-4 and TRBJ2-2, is ETGVTQSPTHLIKTRGQQVTLRCSSQSGHNTVSWYQQALGQGPQFIFQYYREEENGRGNFPPRFSGLQFPNYSSELNVNALELDDSALYLCASSLAKREGLRTGELFFGEGSRLTVL.

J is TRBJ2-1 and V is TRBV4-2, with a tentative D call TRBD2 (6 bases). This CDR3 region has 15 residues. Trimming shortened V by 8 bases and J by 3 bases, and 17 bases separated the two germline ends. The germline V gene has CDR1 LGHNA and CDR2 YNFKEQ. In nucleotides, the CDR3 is TGTGCCAGCGGGCTTTCCGGGACTTTCTACAATGAGCAGTTCTTC. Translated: CASGLSGTFYNEQFF.

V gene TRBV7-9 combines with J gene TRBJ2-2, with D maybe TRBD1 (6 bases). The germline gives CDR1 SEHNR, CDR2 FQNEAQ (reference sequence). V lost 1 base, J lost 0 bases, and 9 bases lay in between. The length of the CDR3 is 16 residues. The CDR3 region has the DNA TGTGCCAGCAGCTTAGTACAGGGCGCGAACACCGGGGAGCTGTTTTTT. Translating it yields CASSLVQGANTGELFF.

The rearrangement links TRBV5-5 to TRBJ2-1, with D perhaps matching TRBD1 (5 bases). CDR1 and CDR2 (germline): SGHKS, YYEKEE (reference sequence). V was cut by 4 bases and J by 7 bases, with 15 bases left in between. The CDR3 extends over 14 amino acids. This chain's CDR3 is CASSAFPGNNEQFF. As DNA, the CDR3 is TGTGCCAGCAGCGCCTTTCCAGGGAATAATGAGCAGTTCTTC.

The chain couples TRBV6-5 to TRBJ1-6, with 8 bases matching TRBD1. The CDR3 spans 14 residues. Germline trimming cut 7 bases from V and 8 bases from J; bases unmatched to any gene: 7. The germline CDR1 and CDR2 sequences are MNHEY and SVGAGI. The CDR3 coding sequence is TGTGCCAGCAATCCTGGGACAGGTTATTCACCCCTCCACTTT. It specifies CASNPGTGYSPLHF.

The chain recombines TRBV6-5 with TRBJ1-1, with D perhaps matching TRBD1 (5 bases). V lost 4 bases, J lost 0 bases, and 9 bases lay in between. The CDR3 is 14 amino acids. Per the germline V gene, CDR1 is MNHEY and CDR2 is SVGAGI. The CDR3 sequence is CASSLGGVNTEAFF. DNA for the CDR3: TGTGCCAGCAGTTTGGGGGGAGTGAACACTGAAGCTTTCTTT.

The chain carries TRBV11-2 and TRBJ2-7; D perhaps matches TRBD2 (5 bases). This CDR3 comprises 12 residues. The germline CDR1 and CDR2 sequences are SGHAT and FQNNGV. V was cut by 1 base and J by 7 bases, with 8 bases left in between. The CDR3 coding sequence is TGTGCCAGCAGCTTAGTGGCGGGTGAGCAGTACTTC. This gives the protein CASSLVAGEQYF.

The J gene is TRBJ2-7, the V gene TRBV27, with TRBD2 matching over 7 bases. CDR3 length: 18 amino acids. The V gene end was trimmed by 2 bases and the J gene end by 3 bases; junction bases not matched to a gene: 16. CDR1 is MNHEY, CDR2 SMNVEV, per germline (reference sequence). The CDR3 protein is CASSLKIGWEGPHYEQYF. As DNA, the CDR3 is TGTGCCAGCAGTTTAAAGATCGGTTGGGAGGGCCCTCACTACGAGCAGTACTTC.

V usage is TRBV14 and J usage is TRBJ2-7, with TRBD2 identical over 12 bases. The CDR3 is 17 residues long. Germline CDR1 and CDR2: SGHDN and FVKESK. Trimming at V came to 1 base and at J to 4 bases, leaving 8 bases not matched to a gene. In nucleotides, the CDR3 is TGTGCCAGCAGCCAAGTACTAGCGGGAGGCCTAATATACGAGCAGTACTTC. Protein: CASSQVLAGGLIYEQYF.

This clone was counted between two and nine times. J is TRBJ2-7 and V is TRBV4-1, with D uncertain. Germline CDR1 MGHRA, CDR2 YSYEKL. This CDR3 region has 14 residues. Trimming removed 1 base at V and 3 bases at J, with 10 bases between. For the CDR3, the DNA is TGCGCCAGCAGCCAAGGATCGTTACTCTACGAGCAGTACTTC. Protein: CASSQGSLLYEQYF.

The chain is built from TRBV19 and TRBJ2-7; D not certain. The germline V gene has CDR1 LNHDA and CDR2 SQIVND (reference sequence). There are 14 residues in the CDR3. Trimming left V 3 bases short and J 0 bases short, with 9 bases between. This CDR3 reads CASSIAPSSYEQYF. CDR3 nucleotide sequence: TGTGCCAGTAGTATCGCCCCCAGCTCCTACGAGCAGTACTTC.

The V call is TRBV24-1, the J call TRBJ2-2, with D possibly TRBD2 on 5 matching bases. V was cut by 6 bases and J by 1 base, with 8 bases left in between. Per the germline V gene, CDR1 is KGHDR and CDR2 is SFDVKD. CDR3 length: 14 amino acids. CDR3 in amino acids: CATSRGGNTGELFF. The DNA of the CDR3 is TGTGCCACCAGTAGAGGAGGGAACACCGGGGAGCTGTTTTTT.

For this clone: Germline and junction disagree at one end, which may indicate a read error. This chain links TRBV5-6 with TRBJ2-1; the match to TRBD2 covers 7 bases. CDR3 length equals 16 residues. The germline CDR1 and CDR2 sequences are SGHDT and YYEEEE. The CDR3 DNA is TGTGCCAGCAGCTTGGGGTCGGTAGCGGGCTACACTGAGCAGTTCTTC. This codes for CASSLGSVAGYTEQFF.

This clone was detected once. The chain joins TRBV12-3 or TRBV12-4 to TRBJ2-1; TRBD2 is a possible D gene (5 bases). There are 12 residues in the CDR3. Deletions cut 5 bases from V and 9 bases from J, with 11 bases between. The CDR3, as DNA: TGTGCCAGCAGTCCTAGCATTCTTGAGCAGTTCTTC. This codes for CASSPSILEQFF.

The CDR3 sequence: CASRDRAGMNTEAFF. DNA of the CDR3: TGTGCCAGCAGAGACAGGGCGGGCATGAACACTGAAGCTTTCTTT. The chain links TRBV6-5 to TRBJ1-1, with 7 bases aligning to TRBD1. Trimming at V came to 6 bases and at J to 0 bases, leaving 7 bases not matched to a gene. Germline CDR1 is MNHEY and CDR2 is SVGAGI. The CDR3 extends over 15 amino acids.

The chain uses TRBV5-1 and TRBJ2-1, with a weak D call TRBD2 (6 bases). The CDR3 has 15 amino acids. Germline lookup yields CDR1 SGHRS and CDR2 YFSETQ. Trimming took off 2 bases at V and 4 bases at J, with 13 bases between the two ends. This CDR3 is CASSFRVAVYNEQFF. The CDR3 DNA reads TGCGCCAGCAGCTTCAGGGTAGCGGTATACAATGAGCAGTTCTTC.

In nucleotides, the CDR3 is TGTGCAAGTCGCTTAGTAAATGAGCAGTTCTTC. The encoded protein is CASRLVNEQFF. V is TRBV12-2 and J is TRBJ2-1; TRBD2, the table's D call, was not compared with the DNA. TRBV12-2 is shown as a pseudogene. The CDR3 length is 11 residues.

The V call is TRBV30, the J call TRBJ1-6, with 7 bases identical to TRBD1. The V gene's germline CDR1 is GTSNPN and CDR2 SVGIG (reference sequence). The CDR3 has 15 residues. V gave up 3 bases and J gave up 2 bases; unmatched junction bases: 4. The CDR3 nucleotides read TGTGCCTGGAGGACGACAGGGACCTATAATTCACCCCTCCACTTT. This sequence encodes CAWRTTGTYNSPLHF.

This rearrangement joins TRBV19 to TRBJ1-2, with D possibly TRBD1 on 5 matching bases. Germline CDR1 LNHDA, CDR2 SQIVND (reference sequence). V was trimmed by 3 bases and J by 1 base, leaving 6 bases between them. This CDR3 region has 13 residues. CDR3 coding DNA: TGTGCCAGTAGTATTGACAGTAACTATGGCTACACCTTC. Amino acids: CASSIDSNYGYTF.

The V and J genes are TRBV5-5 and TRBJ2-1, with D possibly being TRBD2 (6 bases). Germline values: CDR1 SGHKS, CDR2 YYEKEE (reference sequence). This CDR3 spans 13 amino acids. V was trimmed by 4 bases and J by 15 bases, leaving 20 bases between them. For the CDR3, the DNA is TGTGCCAGCAGCCCCGGGACTCAATTACTTACGTTCTTC. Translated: CASSPGTQLLTFF.